Below, 26 T cell receptor beta chains from the same sample are listed, as sequenced in a study of blood T cells in healthy people across ages. Next came a second PCR, run for about 6 to 12 cycles, which used a sample-barcoded 5' primer along with a J-beta primer mix. A single record per CDR3 protein comes from TCRdb applying MiXCR to the 5' RACE reads. Of just over 800,000 distinct CDR3 sequences detected, 62% appear once; the ten largest clones hold about 27%. Source material: blood. Every receptor here comes from a man aged 25-45 years in good health.

The genes are TRBV15 and TRBJ1-2; D may be TRBD1 (5 bases). The CDR3 has 15 residues. Per germline, CDR1 LNHNV and CDR2 YYDKDF (reference sequence). Trimming stripped 5 bases from V and 5 bases from J, with 18 bases between. In DNA, the CDR3 is TGTGCCACCAGCTCCCCCCCCGACAGTATTTATGGCTACACCTTC. It encodes CATSSPPDSIYGYTF.

The J gene is TRBJ2-3, the V gene TRBV28; D perhaps matches TRBD2 (6 bases). The germline V and J ends were trimmed by 0 bases and 0 bases, with 10 bases remaining between them. The CDR3 loop spans 16 amino acids. Germline V lookup: CDR1 MDHEN, CDR2 SYDVKM. The chain's CDR3 is CASSLWGGDSTDTQYF. CDR3 sequence (DNA): TGTGCCAGCAGTTTATGGGGCGGGGATAGCACAGATACGCAGTATTTT.

V and J are TRBV7-2 and TRBJ2-5; maybe TRBD2 (5 bases). CDR1 and CDR2 from the germline V gene are SGHTA and FQGNSA. Trimming pared 5 bases from V and 3 bases from J, leaving 10 bases between. The CDR3 is 13 residues long. The CDR3 sequence: CASSQDGEETQYF. The CDR3 coding sequence is TGTGCCAGCAGCCAGGACGGGGAAGAGACCCAGTACTTC.

This clonotype was observed a few times. The V gene is TRBV24-1, the J gene TRBJ2-1; a possible D gene is TRBD1 (5 bases). Looked up from germline, CDR1 is KGHDR and CDR2 is SFDVKD. V was shortened by 7 bases and J by 1 base, with 16 bases between the two germline ends. CDR3 length: 16 residues. Here the CDR3 reads CATSRTDAGSYNEQFF. The DNA for the CDR3 is TGTGCCACCAGCCGAACCGATGCAGGGTCCTACAATGAGCAGTTCTTC.

The genes are TRBV7-2 and TRBJ1-6; 10 bases fit TRBD1. Per germline, CDR1 SGHTA and CDR2 FQGNSA. The CDR3 has 15 amino acids. Unmatched junction bases numbered 7, after V lost 4 bases and J lost 10 bases. CDR3 amino acids: CASSSYGTGESPLHF. CDR3 bases: TGTGCCAGCAGCTCATACGGGACAGGGGAATCACCCCTCCACTTT.

The V gene is TRBV12-3 or TRBV12-4, the J gene TRBJ2-7, with D maybe TRBD2 (5 bases). Trimming stripped 6 bases from V and 7 bases from J, with 13 bases between. The CDR3 length is 12 residues. CDR3 in amino acids: CASSITSGEQYF. In DNA form, the CDR3 reads TGTGCCAGCAGCATAACTAGTGGAGAGCAGTACTTC.

The chain carries TRBV27 and TRBJ2-7, with 7 bases matching TRBD2. The DNA end is more similar to TRBJ2-1, so the J call may be wrong. The CDR3 consists of 12 residues. CDR1 and CDR2 from the germline V gene are MNHEY and SMNVEV (reference sequence). For the CDR3, the DNA is TGTGCCAGCAGTCCTCGAGCGGGGGAGCAGTTCTTC. As protein: CASSPRAGEQFF.

The V call is TRBV7-9, the J call TRBJ2-7; TRBD2 matches 8 bases. Germline lookup yields CDR1 SEHNR and CDR2 FQNEAQ (reference sequence). V was clipped by 5 bases and J by 1 base; unmatched bases: 7. The CDR3 extends over 15 amino acids. Here the CDR3 DNA reads TGTGCCAGCAGCAAAATTAGCGGGGTTTCCTACGAGCAGTACTTC. It codes for CASSKISGVSYEQYF.

The rearrangement links TRBV20-1 to TRBJ2-5; 7 bases map to TRBD2. The CDR3 extends over 15 amino acids. Germline V gene lookup returns CDR1 DFQATT and CDR2 SNEGSKA (reference sequence). The junction had 8 bases not matched to a gene; V was cut back by 0 bases and J by 4 bases. CDR3 sequence: CSARDTSGAAETQYF. CDR3 DNA: TGCAGTGCTAGAGATACAAGCGGGGCGGCAGAGACCCAGTACTTC.

Comment on this clonotype: The conserved phenylalanine or tryptophan is not found at the CDR3 terminus, so this likely reflects a read error. It is unclear where the CDR3 begins or ends on the DNA, so no DNA is shown, and the CDR3 is as TCRdb lists it. The rearrangement joins TRBV28 to TRBJ2-7; no DNA check was done on the table's D call, TRBD2. Germline V gene sequence: CDR1 MDHEN, CDR2 SYDVKM. The CDR3 length equals 9 residues, ends included. The CDR3 here is CASSLGLHY.

This clonotype occurred once. The V and J genes are TRBV27 and TRBJ2-1; 11 bases map to TRBD2. CDR3 length: 16 amino acids. Trimming at V came to 4 bases and at J to 4 bases, leaving 6 bases not matched to a gene. Germline CDR1 is MNHEY and CDR2 is SMNVEV (reference sequence). This CDR3 reads CASSWASGGYYNEQFF. DNA of the CDR3: TGTGCCAGCAGTTGGGCTAGCGGGGGGTATTACAATGAGCAGTTCTTC.

This chain links TRBV27 with TRBJ1-6; D not resolved. The CDR3 contains 13 residues. CDR1 MNHEY and CDR2 SMNVEV come from the germline V gene (reference sequence). The V end was cut by 3 bases, the J end by 8 bases, with 8 bases between. For the CDR3, the DNA is TGTGCCAGCAGTTTGGTTTGGGATTCACCCCTCCACTTT. It codes for CASSLVWDSPLHF.

The rearrangement links TRBV20-1 to TRBJ1-2; a weak D match, TRBD1 (5 bases). The CDR3 runs to 13 residues. CDR1 is DFQATT, CDR2 SNEGSKA, per germline (reference sequence). Trimming took 1 base from V and 5 from J, leaving 11 bases between them. CDR3 sequence: CSARVGDLYGYTF. CDR3 DNA: TGCAGTGCTAGAGTCGGGGACCTATATGGCTACACCTTC.

Only a few counts were recorded for this clonotype. This chain joins TRBV21-1 and TRBJ2-7. TRBV21-1 is labeled a pseudogene. The CDR3 covers 13 residues. The CDR3 is CASRIDGNHEQYF. Written as DNA, the CDR3 is TGTGCCAGCAGAATAGACGGTAACCACGAGCAGTACTTC.

The chain carries TRBV29-1 and TRBJ1-2; D is undetermined. Germline CDR1 and CDR2: SQVTM and ANQGSEA. CDR3 size: 11 residues. Trimming took off 3 bases at V and 4 bases at J, with 6 bases between the two ends. Here the CDR3 reads CSVDGSYGYTF. The CDR3 nucleotides are TGCAGCGTTGACGGAAGCTATGGCTACACCTTC.

A few counts support this clonotype. The genes are TRBV5-1 and TRBJ2-1, with 12 bases identical to TRBD2. The length of the CDR3 is 17 residues. Germline V gene lookup returns CDR1 SGHRS and CDR2 YFSETQ. The V segment lost 5 bases and the J segment 4 bases; nucleotides outside the gene matches: 10. The chain's CDR3 is CASSSVWTSGNYNEQFF. The CDR3 DNA sequence: TGCGCCAGCAGTTCGGTGTGGACTAGCGGGAATTACAATGAGCAGTTCTTC.

At least ten counts were recorded for this clonotype. The chain joins TRBV9 to TRBJ2-3; D not resolved. Between the trimmed V and J ends, which lost 0 bases and 2 bases, there was a span of 7 bases. The CDR3 sequence is 14 residues long. The V gene's germline CDR1 is SGDLS and CDR2 YYNGEE. The CDR3 DNA is TGTGCCAGCAGCGTAGAATGGTTCACAGATACGCAGTATTTT. The encoded protein is CASSVEWFTDTQYF.

J is TRBJ2-6 and V is TRBV7-8; D unresolved. Per the germline V gene, CDR1 is SGHVS and CDR2 is FQNEAQ. Trimming shortened V by 1 base and J by 4 bases, and 8 bases separated the two germline ends. The CDR3 has 15 residues. The CDR3 DNA is TGTGCCAGCAGCTTAGAGGTTACAGGGGCCAACGTCCTGACTTTC. As protein: CASSLEVTGANVLTF.

This clonotype was observed a handful of times. The rearrangement joins TRBV20-1 to TRBJ2-7; D is undetermined. This CDR3 comprises 15 residues. The V end lost 6 bases, the J end lost 0 bases, and 18 bases lay between the germline ends. CDR1 is DFQATT and CDR2 is SNEGSKA in the germline V gene (reference sequence). The CDR3 sequence is CSAGSLQLSSYEQYF. For the CDR3, the DNA is TGCAGTGCGGGCTCCCTACAACTAAGCTCCTACGAGCAGTACTTC.

This sequence joins TRBV6-5 and TRBJ2-5, with 8 bases fitting TRBD1. Germline V gene lookup returns CDR1 MNHEY and CDR2 SVGAGI. The CDR3 runs to 11 residues. J was trimmed by 9 bases and V by 7 bases; bases with no gene match: 4. In DNA form, the CDR3 reads TGTGCCAGCACACAGGGGGAATCCCAGTACTTC. It specifies CASTQGESQYF.

The V call is TRBV16, the J call TRBJ2-1; 11 bases agree with TRBD2. From germline, CDR1 is KGHSY and CDR2 FQNENV. The CDR3 is 17 residues long. Trimming at V came to 3 bases and at J to 4 bases, leaving 8 bases not matched to a gene. Here the CDR3 reads CASSHSRLAGSYNEQFF. The CDR3 DNA follows: TGTGCCAGCAGCCATTCGAGACTAGCGGGGTCATACAATGAGCAGTTCTTC.

This chain joins TRBV29-1 and TRBJ2-7; D is possibly TRBD1 (6 bases). CDR3 length: 11 amino acids. Trimming pared 6 bases from V and 4 bases from J, leaving 10 bases between. Germline loops: CDR1 SQVTM, CDR2 ANQGSEA. In DNA, the CDR3 is TGCAGCGTAGCGGACAGATACGAGCAGTACTTC. Translating gives CSVADRYEQYF.

The chain joins TRBV12-3 or TRBV12-4 to TRBJ1-5; no reliable D call. Trimming removed 6 bases at V and 6 bases at J, with 9 bases between. The CDR3 is 12 amino acids. CDR3 DNA sequence: TGTGCCAGCAGCCTAGACACTCAGCCCCAGCATTTT. It yields the protein CASSLDTQPQHF.

This chain connects TRBV7-9 to TRBJ2-7; D is uncertain. Deletions cut 4 bases from V and 1 base from J, with 8 bases between. Germline V lookup: CDR1 SEHNR, CDR2 FQNEAQ (reference sequence). CDR3 length equals 13 residues. The CDR3 region is CASSSTWSYEQYF. CDR3 in DNA: TGTGCCAGCAGCTCGACATGGTCCTACGAGCAGTACTTC.

The chain is built from TRBV28 and TRBJ2-1, with D perhaps matching TRBD1 (5 bases). Germline V CDR1 and CDR2: MDHEN, SYDVKM. Trimming stripped 3 bases from V and 5 bases from J, with 11 bases between. The CDR3 is made up of 14 amino acids. The CDR3 DNA sequence: TGTGCCAGCAGTTTGATAAGGGGAAACAATGAGCAGTTCTTC. Translating gives CASSLIRGNNEQFF. Filled out from reference TRBV28 and TRBJ2-1, the complete variable domain reads DVKVTQSSRYLVKRTGEKVFLECVQDMDHENMFWYRQDPGLGLRLIYFSYDVKMKEKGDIPEGYSVSREKKERFSLILESASTNQTSMYLCASSLIRGNNEQFFGPGTRLTVL.

The V call is TRBV14, the J call TRBJ2-1; D is unclear. V lost 4 bases and J lost 9, with 7 bases in between. CDR1 is SGHDN and CDR2 is FVKESK in the germline V gene. The CDR3 contains 11 residues. The CDR3 spells CASSRAFEQFF. CDR3 in DNA: TGTGCCAGCAGCCGGGCTTTTGAGCAGTTCTTC.